Below are 10 T cell receptor beta chains sequenced from a single sample in a study of T cell changes during pregnancy in multiple sclerosis (dated by TCRdb to 2018 to 2020). Libraries were prepared through the immunoSEQ multiplex PCR assay. The clones in this table, taken by TCRdb from immuneACCESS, are in-frame only. Not every clone is retained; where verified, under half of the shortfall comes from an unresolved V gene, and the cause of the rest is unknown. The sample table contains approximately 65,000 clones; only one count was recorded for about 90% of them. Of the sample, approximately 0.69% falls within the top ten clones. This sample comprised CD4+ T cells from peripheral blood mononuclear cells, obtained in the first trimester of pregnancy. The receptors were gathered from a female donor with multiple sclerosis, enrolled in a pregnancy study.

This clone was recorded a few times. V gene TRBV7-9 combines with J gene TRBJ1-4; 8 positions match TRBD1. The CDR3 sequence is 16 residues long. V shed 5 bases and J 6 bases; nucleotides not matched to a gene: 11. The germline V gene has CDR1 SEHNR and CDR2 FQNEAQ (reference sequence). DNA for the CDR3: TGTGCCAGCAGCCACAACCGGGACAGGCAATATGAAAAACTGTTTTTT. It encodes CASSHNRDRQYEKLFF. Full variable domain (rest looked up from reference TRBV7-9 and TRBJ1-4): DTGVSQNPRHKITKRGQNVTFRCDPISEHNRLYWYRQTLGQGPEFLTYFQNEAQLEKSRLLSDRFSAERPKGSFSTLEIQRTEQGDSAMYLCASSHNRDRQYEKLFFGSGTQLSVL.

For the CDR3, the DNA is TGTGCCAGCAGGGGACAGGGATTGAGCTCACCCCTCCACTTT. This encodes CASRGQGLSSPLHF. The rearrangement links TRBV6-5 to TRBJ1-6; TRBD1 matches at 9 bases. Germline CDR1 and CDR2: MNHEY and SVGAGI. The V and J ends lost 6 bases and 10 bases, in that order; junction bases with no gene match: 7. The CDR3 extends over 14 amino acids.

This clone was found once. The rearrangement uses TRBV7-9 and TRBJ2-5, with D hard to call. Looked up from germline, CDR1 is SEHNR and CDR2 is FQNEAQ (reference sequence). Between the trimmed V and J ends, which lost 3 bases and 5 bases, there was a span of 4 bases. This CDR3 is 11 amino acids long. CDR3 residues: CASSFMETQYF. The CDR3 DNA reads as TGTGCCAGCAGCTTTATGGAGACCCAGTACTTC.

The chain is built from TRBV6-6 and TRBJ1-3, with 7 nucleotides matching TRBD1. V dropped 5 bases and J dropped 10; count of bases not matched to a gene: 8. This CDR3 has 13 residues. In germline, CDR1 is MNHNY, CDR2 SVGAGI (reference sequence). In DNA, the CDR3 is TGTGCCAGCAGTCCGGTGACAGGGCTGACCATATATTTT. Residues: CASSPVTGLTIYF.

The rearrangement uses TRBV5-6 and TRBJ2-3, with 9 positions matching TRBD1. V was pared by 1 base and J by 2 bases, with 2 bases of the junction left unmatched. Germline CDR1 SGHDT, CDR2 YYEEEE. The CDR3 is 15 residues long. The CDR3 protein is CASSLRTGVTDTQYF. CDR3 DNA sequence: TGTGCCAGCAGCTTGCGGACAGGGGTCACAGATACGCAGTATTTT.

This CDR3 is CASSEGVIWETQYF. CDR3 nucleotide sequence: TGTGCCAGCAGTGAAGGCGTGATTTGGGAGACCCAGTACTTC. The chain couples TRBV2 to TRBJ2-5; the D is unclear. Germline CDR1 reads SNHLY; CDR2 reads FYNNEI. V was clipped by 1 base and J by 5 bases, with 11 bases between them. This CDR3 is 14 amino acids long.

The chain has TRBV5-1 and TRBJ1-5; 8 positions agree with TRBD1. CDR1 and CDR2 from the germline V gene are SGHRS and YFSETQ. The CDR3 consists of 15 residues. The trim removed 0 bases at V and 6 bases at J, leaving 5 bases unmatched. The CDR3 nucleotides read TGCGCCAGCAGCTTGGGCGGGACAGGCGGTCAGCCCCAGCATTTT. Translating gives CASSLGGTGGQPQHF.

This rearrangement joins TRBV6-4 to TRBJ2-3, with TRBD2 matching 12 bases. CDR1 and CDR2 from the germline V gene are MRHNA and SNTAGT. V trimming: 4 bases; J trimming: 1 base; junction bases outside the gene matches: 0. The CDR3 covers 15 residues. CDR3 amino acids: CASSGLAGGTDTQYF. CDR3 coding DNA: TGTGCCAGCAGTGGACTAGCGGGGGGCACAGATACGCAGTATTTT.

V gene TRBV7-9 combines with J gene TRBJ2-1; TRBD2 aligns across 9 bases. Trimming cost V 4 bases and J 8 bases; bases outside gene matches: 12. The CDR3 has 16 residues. Germline V lookup: CDR1 SEHNR, CDR2 FQNEAQ (reference sequence). The CDR3, as DNA: TGTGCCAGCAGCTCCGTCGGCGGGGGGGTTAGCTATGAGCAGTTCTTC. Its translation: CASSSVGGGVSYEQFF.

This sequence joins TRBV11-2 and TRBJ2-7; no reliable D call. V dropped 4 bases and J dropped 0 bases, with 10 bases sitting between them. CDR1 SGHAT and CDR2 FQNNGV come from the germline V gene. There are 14 residues in the CDR3. CDR3 nucleotide sequence: TGTGCCAGCAGCTCCACGGTGAGCTCCTACGAGCAGTACTTC. The encoded protein is CASSSTVSSYEQYF.